This T cell receptor beta chain is from a study of PD-L1 blockade in urothelial cancer. In the study overall: About 90% of the roughly 29 patients were men with bladder-origin urothelial cancer. Specimens of blood held a median count of approximately 150,000 T cells.

Trimming removed 0 bases from V and 10 bases from J, with 13 bases in between. The CDR3 extends over 15 amino acids. Looked up from germline, CDR1 is SGHDN and CDR2 is FVKESK. Time point specified: peripheral blood 6 weeks after treatment start. Between 1 and 8 samples per patient were obtained, pretreatment and on-treatment. Study conclusions and caveats: More expansion of tumor-associated blood clones, seen at 3 weeks, marked durable-benefit patients.

Details on this clone: What it binds is unknown.

The protocol was immunoSEQ multiplex PCR, while the TCRdb copy is restricted to in-frame clones and leaves out a portion. This sample has about 45,000 clones, with 82% found just once. The chain uses TRBV14 and TRBJ1-6; a weak D match, TRBD1 (5 bases). The origin of this receptor is a man aged 55-75 years with urothelial cancer. The source was PBMCs, collected around atezolizumab (anti-PD-L1) treatment. The CDR3 sequence: CASSQDPAGRSPLHF. CDR3 coding DNA: TGTGCCAGCAGCCAAGATCCCGCAGGGAGGTCACCCCTCCACTTT.